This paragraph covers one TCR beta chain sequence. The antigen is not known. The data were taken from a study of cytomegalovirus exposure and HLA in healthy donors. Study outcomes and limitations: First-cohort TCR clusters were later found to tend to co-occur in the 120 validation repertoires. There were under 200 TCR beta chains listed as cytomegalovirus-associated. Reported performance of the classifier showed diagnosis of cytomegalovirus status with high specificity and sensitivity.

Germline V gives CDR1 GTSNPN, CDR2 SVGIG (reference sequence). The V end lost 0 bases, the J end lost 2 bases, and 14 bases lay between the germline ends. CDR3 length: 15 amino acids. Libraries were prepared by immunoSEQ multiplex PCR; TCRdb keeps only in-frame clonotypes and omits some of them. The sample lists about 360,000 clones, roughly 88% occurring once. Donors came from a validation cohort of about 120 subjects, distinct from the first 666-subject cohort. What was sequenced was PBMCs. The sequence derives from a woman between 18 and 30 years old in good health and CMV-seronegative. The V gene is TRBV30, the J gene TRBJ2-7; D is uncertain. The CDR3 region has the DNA TGTGCCTGGAGTGTAGACTTGAAGAACCCCTACGAGCAGTACTTC. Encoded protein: CAWSVDLKNPYEQYF.